These 28 T cell receptor beta chains originate from one sample sequenced in a study of CD8 T cells in ankylosing spondylitis. Each CDR3 protein gets one entry after TCRdb re-called the 5' RACE reads with MiXCR. The data show roughly 240,000 distinct CDR3 sequences, approximately 8% seen once. The specimen sequenced was blood, either unsorted or a sorted T cell fraction (not recorded which). These receptors were obtained from a female donor with ankylosing spondylitis or in good health (not recorded which).

Ten or more counts support this clonotype. The V call is TRBV20-1, the J call TRBJ1-5; D is unclear. CDR1 is DFQATT and CDR2 is SNEGSKA in the germline V gene (reference sequence). V was clipped by 5 bases and J by 1 base, with 15 bases between them. The CDR3 covers 15 residues. The CDR3: CSALSTGWSNQPQHF. The DNA of the CDR3 is TGCAGTGCTCTGAGTACTGGGTGGAGCAATCAGCCCCAGCATTTT.

This clonotype was observed at least ten times. The chain is built from TRBV29-1 and TRBJ2-2; 7 bases align to TRBD2. Germline CDR1 SQVTM, CDR2 ANQGSEA. V lost 7 bases to trimming and J lost 3 bases; unmatched junction nucleotides: 14. The CDR3 totals 16 residues. The CDR3 DNA sequence: TGCAGCGCAAACCTGCCGGCTAGCGGTGACACCGGGGAGCTGTTTTTT. The encoded protein is CSANLPASGDTGELFF.

This clonotype was counted at least ten times. The chain uses TRBV7-2 and TRBJ1-4; D ambiguous. Trimming shortened V by 3 bases and J by 10 bases, and 12 bases separated the two germline ends. The CDR3 totals 13 residues. Germline lookup yields CDR1 SGHTA and CDR2 FQGNSA. CDR3 loop: CASSLGGSRKLFF. DNA of the CDR3: TGTGCCAGCAGCTTGGGAGGCAGTAGAAAACTGTTTTTT.

The chain uses TRBV6-2 or TRBV6-3 and TRBJ2-7; D gene unclear. Per germline, CDR1 MNHEY and CDR2 SVGEGT. With 6 bases removed from V and 2 bases from J, the gap between germline ends came to 17 bases. The CDR3 is made up of 15 amino acids. CDR3 loop: CASSQPRASTYEQYF. The CDR3, as DNA: TGTGCCAGCAGCCAACCTCGGGCGTCCACCTACGAGCAGTACTTC.

The chain has TRBV28 and TRBJ2-3; possibly TRBD1 for D (6 bases). The CDR3 covers 16 residues. Germline V CDR1 and CDR2: MDHEN, SYDVKM. V gave up 10 bases and J gave up 0 bases, with 20 bases separating them. The CDR3 here is CAMGPGTHISTDTQYF. For the CDR3, the DNA is TGTGCCATGGGCCCCGGGACACATATCAGCACAGATACGCAGTATTTT. Looking up the rest from reference TRBV28 and TRBJ2-3 gives the full variable domain: DVKVTQSSRYLVKRTGEKVFLECVQDMDHENMFWYRQDPGLGLRLIYFSYDVKMKEKGDIPEGYSVSREKKERFSLILESASTNQTSMYLCAMGPGTHISTDTQYFGPGTRLTVL.

Many counts were recorded for this clonotype. The chain has TRBV27 and TRBJ1-2, with D possibly matching TRBD1 (5 bases). Germline CDR1 reads MNHEY; CDR2 reads SMNVEV (reference sequence). This CDR3 has 14 amino acids. V lost 2 bases and J 8 bases, leaving 15 bases between the germline ends. CDR3 DNA sequence: TGTGCCAGCAGTTTAGGGGACTCGTCGGGAGGCTACACCTTC. Protein sequence: CASSLGDSSGGYTF.

This clonotype has ten or more counts. The gene calls are TRBV20-1 and TRBJ1-3; D is possibly TRBD1 (5 bases). The CDR3 runs 16 residues. The V gene's germline CDR1 is DFQATT and CDR2 SNEGSKA (reference sequence). V lost 0 bases and J lost 0, with 12 bases in between. CDR3 nucleotide sequence: TGCAGTGCTAGAGATTCTTGGGGGGACTCTGGAAACACCATATATTTT. Encoded protein: CSARDSWGDSGNTIYF.

The chain combines TRBV5-1 with TRBJ2-2; 15 bases agree with TRBD2. The length of the CDR3 is 17 residues. The germline gives CDR1 SGHRS, CDR2 YFSETQ. The V and J ends lost 3 bases and 6 bases, in that order; junction bases with no gene match: 6. CDR3 in DNA: TGCGCCAGCAGCTCGGGACTAGCGGGGGGACAGGCCGGGGAGCTGTTTTTT. It encodes CASSSGLAGGQAGELFF.

J is TRBJ1-4 and V is TRBV7-9; D is unresolved. The germline V gene has CDR1 SEHNR and CDR2 FQNEAQ (reference sequence). This CDR3 spans 13 amino acids. V gave up 5 bases and J gave up 3 bases, with 7 bases separating them. This chain's CDR3 is CASSGQPNEKLFF. DNA of the CDR3: TGTGCCAGCAGCGGCCAGCCTAATGAAAAACTGTTTTTT.

Notes on this clonotype: An end of the junction does not agree with germline; a read error may underlie this. The V call is TRBV7-9, the J call TRBJ1-1; 8 bases agree with TRBD1. CDR1 is SEHNR, CDR2 FQNEAQ, per germline (reference sequence). This CDR3 region has 15 residues. This chain's CDR3 is CVSSETGTGGTEAFF. DNA for the CDR3: TGTGTCAGCAGCGAAACCGGAACAGGGGGTACTGAAGCTTTCTTT.

This clonotype was detected only a few times. The chain is built from TRBV5-1 and TRBJ2-3; perhaps TRBD2 as D (5 bases). This CDR3 contains 14 residues. Germline assignment: CDR1 SGHRS and CDR2 YFSETQ. Trimming pared 1 base from V and 5 bases from J, leaving 11 bases between. CDR3 bases: TGCGCCAGCAGCTTGTGGGAGATAGGAGATACGCAGTATTTT. This gives the protein CASSLWEIGDTQYF.

This clonotype was seen repeatedly, ten times or more. The V gene is TRBV11-2, the J gene TRBJ2-3; TRBD2 aligns across 7 bases. CDR1 is SGHAT and CDR2 is FQNNGV in the germline V gene. V gave up 2 bases and J gave up 4 bases; unmatched junction bases: 9. This CDR3 is built from 16 residues. In DNA, the CDR3 is TGTGCCAGCAGCTTACGCCTAACGGGAGGCCCAGATACGCAGTATTTT. The encoded protein is CASSLRLTGGPDTQYF. The variable domain in full, with the rest retrieved from reference TRBV11-2 and TRBJ2-3, is EAGVAQSPRYKIIEKRQSVAFWCNPISGHATLYWYQQILGQGPKLLIQFQNNGVVDDSQLPKDRFSAERLKGVDSTLKIQPAKLEDSAVYLCASSLRLTGGPDTQYFGPGTRLTVL.

In its sample, this clonotype was seen many times. This sequence joins TRBV5-5 and TRBJ2-7, with a tentative D call TRBD1 (6 bases). V shed 4 bases and J shed 4 bases, with 12 bases lying between them. The CDR3 length is 13 residues. The germline CDR1 and CDR2 sequences are SGHKS and YYEKEE (reference sequence). For the CDR3, the DNA is TGTGCCAGCAGCCCGTGGGACATATACGAGCAGTACTTC. This translates into CASSPWDIYEQYF.

There are many counts of this clonotype. The J gene is TRBJ2-1, the V gene TRBV7-8, with 7 bases lining up with TRBD1. V lost 0 bases to trimming and J lost 8 bases; unmatched junction nucleotides: 7. The germline gives CDR1 SGHVS, CDR2 FQNEAQ. The CDR3 has 15 residues. CDR3 nucleotide sequence: TGTGCCAGCAGCTTAGCGCTAGGGGGCAGGGATGAGCAGTTCTTC. It is translated as CASSLALGGRDEQFF.

This clonotype was recorded at least ten times. This sequence joins TRBV5-1 and TRBJ1-1; D unresolved. The CDR3 has 13 residues. CDR1 is SGHRS, CDR2 YFSETQ, per germline. Trimming pared 2 bases from V and 5 bases from J, leaving 10 bases between. The CDR3: CASSLRDFTEAFF. CDR3 DNA: TGCGCCAGCAGCTTAAGGGATTTTACTGAAGCTTTCTTT.

The V and J genes are TRBV12-3 or TRBV12-4 and TRBJ1-2; TRBD1 aligns across 8 bases. The V segment lost 3 bases and the J segment 7 bases; nucleotides outside the gene matches: 13. The CDR3 spans 16 residues. Written as DNA, the CDR3 is TGTGCCAGCAGTTTCGTTCCCCCCGGACAGGGCTCTGGCTACACCTTC. Translating gives CASSFVPPGQGSGYTF.

This clonotype was counted ten times or more. The rearrangement links TRBV12-3 or TRBV12-4 to TRBJ2-3, with unresolved D. V was clipped by 6 bases and J by 4 bases, with 8 bases between them. The CDR3 is made up of 12 amino acids. The CDR3 spells CASSPRADTQYF. The CDR3 DNA reads TGTGCCAGCAGCCCACGAGCAGATACGCAGTATTTT.

This clonotype has a handful of counts. The chain is built from TRBV9 and TRBJ2-7, with a weak D call TRBD2 (6 bases). V was cut by 0 bases and J by 0 bases, with 10 bases left in between. This CDR3 contains 15 residues. Germline V gives CDR1 SGDLS, CDR2 YYNGEE. The CDR3 DNA sequence: TGTGCCAGCAGCGTAGGGATCGGGAGCTCCTACGAGCAGTACTTC. This gives the protein CASSVGIGSSYEQYF.

At least ten counts were recorded for this clonotype. The genes are TRBV12-3 or TRBV12-4 and TRBJ2-2; D not resolved. V lost 3 bases and J lost 3, with 8 bases in between. This CDR3 has 14 residues. CDR3 nucleotide sequence: TGTGCCAGCAGTTTGTTTTTGGACACCGGGGAGCTGTTTTTT. Protein product: CASSLFLDTGELFF.

This clonotype was counted between two and nine times. This sequence joins TRBV7-2 and TRBJ1-4; D remains unclear. Deletions cut 3 bases from V and 4 bases from J, with 9 bases between. The CDR3 sequence is 14 residues long. Germline values: CDR1 SGHTA, CDR2 FQGNSA. CDR3: CASSFGLRNEKLFF. The CDR3 nucleotides read TGTGCCAGCAGCTTCGGCCTTCGTAATGAAAAACTGTTTTTT.

Turning to this clonotype: A much larger clone differs by one base, so this may be a read error. The CDR3 sequence: CAISSLGIDNEQFF. The CDR3 nucleotides read TGTGCCATCAGTTCGCTGGGGATAGACAATGAGCAGTTCTTC. J is TRBJ2-1 and V is TRBV10-3; the D is unclear. Germline CDR1 is ENHRY and CDR2 is SYGVKD. The CDR3 length is 14 residues. V lost 5 bases, J lost 5 bases, and 13 bases lay in between.

This clonotype has at least ten counts. The rearrangement uses TRBV7-9 and TRBJ2-7, with D maybe TRBD2 (6 bases). The CDR3 consists of 14 residues. The germline V gene encodes CDR1 SEHNR and CDR2 FQNEAQ (reference sequence). V lost 5 bases, J lost 7 bases, and 18 bases lay in between. Here the CDR3 reads CASSSGRQPWEQYF. The DNA for the CDR3 is TGTGCCAGCAGCAGCGGGCGGCAACCTTGGGAGCAGTACTTC.

This clonotype was found a few times. The chain has TRBV7-6 and TRBJ2-1; 10 positions match TRBD2. Trimming took 4 bases from V and 12 from J; bases not matched to a gene: 6. The CDR3 is 13 amino acids. Germline V gives CDR1 SGHVS, CDR2 FNYEAQ. CDR3 bases: TGTGCCAGCAGCTCCACTAGCGGGACTGGGCAGTTCTTC. As protein: CASSSTSGTGQFF.

This clonotype occurred a few times. This chain uses TRBV28 with TRBJ1-6; D ambiguous. Trimming removed 2 bases from V and 7 bases from J, with 6 bases in between. There are 13 residues in the CDR3. CDR1 is MDHEN and CDR2 is SYDVKM in the germline V gene. As DNA, the CDR3 is TGTGCCAGCAGTTTAGCCTCCAATTCACCCCTCCACTTT. Its protein is CASSLASNSPLHF.

The chain recombines TRBV7-2 with TRBJ2-1; no clear D gene. From germline, CDR1 is SGHTA and CDR2 FQGNSA. The CDR3 sequence is 15 residues long. V was clipped by 1 base and J by 6 bases, with 13 bases between them. For the CDR3, the DNA is TGTGCCAGCAGCTTAGGGACCATCACGGGCAATGAGCAGTTCTTC. Encoded protein: CASSLGTITGNEQFF.

This clonotype has ten or more counts. This chain uses TRBV6-2 or TRBV6-3 with TRBJ1-5; D remains unclear. This CDR3 spans 16 amino acids. V lost 8 bases and J 5 bases, leaving 22 bases between the germline ends. The germline CDR1 and CDR2 sequences are MNHEY and SVGEGT. As DNA, the CDR3 is TGTGCCAGCCAGACACTCATGACCGCCTGGGATCAGCCCCAGCATTTT. Translated, it gives CASQTLMTAWDQPQHF.

This clonotype was detected only once. This chain links TRBV30 with TRBJ2-1, with unresolved D. V was shortened by 4 bases and J by 2 bases, with 9 bases between the two germline ends. Germline CDR1 reads GTSNPN; CDR2 reads SVGIG (reference sequence). This CDR3 comprises 13 residues. The CDR3: CAWTPGAYNEQFF. DNA of the CDR3: TGTGCCTGGACCCCTGGGGCCTACAATGAGCAGTTCTTC.

Many counts were recorded for this clonotype. This chain connects TRBV20-1 to TRBJ2-3; 13 nucleotides align to TRBD2. CDR1 is DFQATT, CDR2 SNEGSKA, per germline (reference sequence). This CDR3 has 15 amino acids. The V and J ends lost 6 bases and 5 bases, in that order; junction bases with no gene match: 8. This CDR3 is CSAEGLAGKVDTQYF. CDR3 nucleotide sequence: TGCAGTGCCGAGGGACTAGCGGGAAAGGTAGATACGCAGTATTTT.